The source of this T cell receptor beta chain is a study of blood T cell repertoires in COVID-19. For the study at large: Nucleic acid was either cDNA or gDNA, and it came from T cells, B-cell-depleted T cells, or PBMCs.

Germline V CDR1 and CDR2: SGHTA, FQGNSA. The length of the CDR3 is 15 residues. The V end lost 3 bases, the J end lost 0 bases, and 9 bases lay between the germline ends. Under the authors' procedure: How many nucleated cells were present was estimated from reference gene primer amplification. The data were produced by immunoSEQ multiplex PCR, yet TCRdb's version contains in-frame clones alone and is incomplete. V and J calls and clone size come straight from that table; D and trimming were deduced from the DNA. The table includes about 170,000 clones, about 88% detected once. This clonotype originated in an elderly woman in a cohort sampled during active or convalescent COVID-19. The sample taken for sequencing was peripheral blood. The chain employs TRBV7-2 and TRBJ1-5, with a tentative D call TRBD1 (6 bases). The CDR3 region has the DNA TGTGCCAGCAGCTTCGGACAGTATAGCAATCAGCCCCAGCATTTT. Translated: CASSFGQYSNQPQHF.